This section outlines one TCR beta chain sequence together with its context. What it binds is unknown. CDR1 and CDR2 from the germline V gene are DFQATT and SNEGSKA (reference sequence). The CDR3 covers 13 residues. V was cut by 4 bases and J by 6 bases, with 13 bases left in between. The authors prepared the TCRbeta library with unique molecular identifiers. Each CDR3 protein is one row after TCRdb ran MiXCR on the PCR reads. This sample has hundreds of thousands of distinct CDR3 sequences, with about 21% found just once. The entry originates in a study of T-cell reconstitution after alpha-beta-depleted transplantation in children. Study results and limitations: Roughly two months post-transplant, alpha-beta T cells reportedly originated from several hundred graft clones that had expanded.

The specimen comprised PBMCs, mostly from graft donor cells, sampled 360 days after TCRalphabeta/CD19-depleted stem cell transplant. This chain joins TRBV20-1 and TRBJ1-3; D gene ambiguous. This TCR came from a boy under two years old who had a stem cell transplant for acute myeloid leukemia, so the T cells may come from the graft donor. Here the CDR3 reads CSAKRGGQNTIYF. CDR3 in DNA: TGCAGTGCTAAACGCGGTGGCCAAAACACCATATATTTT.